The source of this TCR beta chain is a study of vaccination effects on CD4 cells after COVID-19. ViraFEST expansion of antigen-specific CD4+ T cells with viral peptide pools preceded sequencing. Isolating CD4+ T cells followed less than 12 days of culture. Previously uninfected by SARS-CoV-2, the vaccine recipients also showed negative nucleocapsid antibodies. Both day 3 and day 7 saw half the medium replaced with IL-2 medium. The CDR3 runs 12 residues. Trimming removed 6 bases from V and 2 bases from J, with 11 bases in between. Germline V CDR1 and CDR2: SQVTM, ANQGSEA. About this clone: Its target is unknown. The same CDR3 can be traced to other DNA sequences in this sample.

Only in-frame clones appear in the TCRdb table, and some are missing; sequencing was by immunoSEQ multiplex PCR. The sample records tens of thousands of clones, 70% being singletons. General study results and limits: The study, lacking early post-infection timepoints, had few convalescent patients.

The sequence was collected from a human donor who received a COVID-19 vaccine. Sequences were derived from CD4+ T cells from PBMCs cultured with HCoV-OC43 spike peptides, sampled before COVID-19 vaccination. Subset meaning: HCoV-OC43 spike overlapping peptide pool stimulation. The chain employs TRBV29-1 and TRBJ2-7, with D uncertain. CDR3 coding DNA: TGCAGCGTGGTGGACGGAACCTACGAGCAGTACTTC. It is translated as CSVVDGTYEQYF.